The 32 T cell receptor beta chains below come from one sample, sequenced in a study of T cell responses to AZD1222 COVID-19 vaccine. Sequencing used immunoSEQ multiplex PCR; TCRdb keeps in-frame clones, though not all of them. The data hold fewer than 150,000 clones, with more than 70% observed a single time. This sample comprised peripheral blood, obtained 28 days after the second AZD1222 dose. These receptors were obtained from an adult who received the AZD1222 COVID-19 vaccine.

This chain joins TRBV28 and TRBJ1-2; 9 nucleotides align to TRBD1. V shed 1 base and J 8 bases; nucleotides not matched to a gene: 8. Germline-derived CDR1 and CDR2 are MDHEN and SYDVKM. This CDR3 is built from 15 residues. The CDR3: CASSLFPQGAIGYTF. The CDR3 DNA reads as TGTGCCAGCAGTTTATTCCCACAGGGGGCGATAGGCTACACCTTC.

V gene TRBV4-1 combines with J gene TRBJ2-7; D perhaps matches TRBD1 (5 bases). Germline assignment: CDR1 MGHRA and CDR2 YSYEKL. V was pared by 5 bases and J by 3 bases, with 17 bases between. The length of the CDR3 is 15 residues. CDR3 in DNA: TGCGCCAGCAGCTTAACTACAGGTGCATACTACGAGCAGTACTTC. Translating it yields CASSLTTGAYYEQYF.

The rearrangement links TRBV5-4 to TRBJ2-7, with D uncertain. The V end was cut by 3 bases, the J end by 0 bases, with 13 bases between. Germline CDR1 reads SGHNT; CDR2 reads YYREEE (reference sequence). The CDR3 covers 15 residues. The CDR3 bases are TGTGCCAGCAGCTCGCCTGACCTGAGCTCCTACGAGCAGTACTTC. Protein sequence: CASSSPDLSSYEQYF.

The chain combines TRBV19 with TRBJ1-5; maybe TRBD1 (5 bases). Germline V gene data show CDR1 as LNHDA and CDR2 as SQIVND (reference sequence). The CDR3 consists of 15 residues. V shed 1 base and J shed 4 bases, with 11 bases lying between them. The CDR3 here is CASSIVQEGNQPQHF. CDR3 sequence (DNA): TGTGCCAGTAGTATAGTACAGGAGGGAAATCAGCCCCAGCATTTT.

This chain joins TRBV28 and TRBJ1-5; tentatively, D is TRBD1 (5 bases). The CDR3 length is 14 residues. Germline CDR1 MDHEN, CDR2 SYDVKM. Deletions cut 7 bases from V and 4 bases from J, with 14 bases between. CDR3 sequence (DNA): TGTGCCAGCATATACAGGAGCTTTAATCAGCCCCAGCATTTT. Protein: CASIYRSFNQPQHF.

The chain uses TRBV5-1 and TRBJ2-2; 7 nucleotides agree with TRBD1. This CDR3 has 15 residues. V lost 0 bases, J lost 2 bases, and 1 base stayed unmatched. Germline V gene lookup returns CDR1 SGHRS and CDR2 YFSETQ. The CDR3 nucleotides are TGCGCCAGCAGCTTGGACAGGGGAAACACCGGGGAGCTGTTTTTT. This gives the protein CASSLDRGNTGELFF.

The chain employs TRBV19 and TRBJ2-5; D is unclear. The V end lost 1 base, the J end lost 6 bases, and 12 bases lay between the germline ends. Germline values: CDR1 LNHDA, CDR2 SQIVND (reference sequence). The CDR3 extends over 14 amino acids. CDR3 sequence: CASSIGDTRQTQYF. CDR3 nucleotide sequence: TGTGCCAGTAGTATAGGCGACACTCGCCAGACCCAGTACTTC.

This CDR3 is CSVEAGYYGYTF. The CDR3 DNA reads as TGCAGCGTTGAAGCGGGTTACTATGGCTACACCTTC. The chain combines TRBV29-1 with TRBJ1-2; D is uncertain. CDR1 is SQVTM, CDR2 ANQGSEA, per germline. This CDR3 comprises 12 residues. The ends were cut back, 1 base at V and 3 bases at J, with 6 bases in the middle.

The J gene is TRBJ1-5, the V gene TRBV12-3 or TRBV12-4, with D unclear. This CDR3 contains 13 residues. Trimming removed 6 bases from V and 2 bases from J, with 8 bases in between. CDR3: CASRPDGNQPQHF. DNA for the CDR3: TGTGCCAGCAGGCCGGACGGCAATCAGCCCCAGCATTTT.

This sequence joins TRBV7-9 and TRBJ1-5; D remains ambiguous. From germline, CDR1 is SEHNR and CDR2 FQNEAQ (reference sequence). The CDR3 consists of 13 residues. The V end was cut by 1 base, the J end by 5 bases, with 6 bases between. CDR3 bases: TGTGCCAGCAGCTTAGGGCCCGATCAGCCCCAGCATTTT. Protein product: CASSLGPDQPQHF.

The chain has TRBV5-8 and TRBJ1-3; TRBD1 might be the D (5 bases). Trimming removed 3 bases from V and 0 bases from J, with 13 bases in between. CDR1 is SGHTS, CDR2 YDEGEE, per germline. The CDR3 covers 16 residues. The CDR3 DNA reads TGTGCCAGCAGCTCGGACCGGGGGGGCTCTGGAAACACCATATATTTT. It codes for CASSSDRGGSGNTIYF.

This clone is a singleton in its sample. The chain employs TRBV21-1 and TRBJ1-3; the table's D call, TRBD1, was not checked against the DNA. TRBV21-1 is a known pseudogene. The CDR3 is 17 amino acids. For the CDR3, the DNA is TGTGCCAGCAGCCCCAGGGGCGAGGGGGCGGCTGGAAACACCATATATTTT. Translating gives CASSPRGEGAAGNTIYF.

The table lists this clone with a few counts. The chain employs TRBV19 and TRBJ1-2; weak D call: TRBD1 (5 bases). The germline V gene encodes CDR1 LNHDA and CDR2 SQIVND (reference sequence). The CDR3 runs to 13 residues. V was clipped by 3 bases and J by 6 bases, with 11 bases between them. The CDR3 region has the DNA TGTGCCAGTAGTATTTCAGGGATTAATGGCTACACCTTC. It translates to CASSISGINGYTF.

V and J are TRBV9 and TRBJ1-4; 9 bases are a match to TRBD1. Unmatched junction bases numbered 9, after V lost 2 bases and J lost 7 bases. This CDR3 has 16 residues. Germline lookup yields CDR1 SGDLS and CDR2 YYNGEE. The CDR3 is CASSVGQGAGGEKLFF. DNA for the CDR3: TGTGCCAGCAGCGTGGGACAGGGAGCCGGCGGTGAAAAACTGTTTTTT.

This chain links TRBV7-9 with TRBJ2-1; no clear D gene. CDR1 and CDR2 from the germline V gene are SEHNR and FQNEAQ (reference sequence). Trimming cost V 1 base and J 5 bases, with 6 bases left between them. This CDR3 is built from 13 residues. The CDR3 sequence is CASSLEVNNEQFF. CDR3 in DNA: TGTGCCAGCAGCTTAGAGGTTAACAATGAGCAGTTCTTC.

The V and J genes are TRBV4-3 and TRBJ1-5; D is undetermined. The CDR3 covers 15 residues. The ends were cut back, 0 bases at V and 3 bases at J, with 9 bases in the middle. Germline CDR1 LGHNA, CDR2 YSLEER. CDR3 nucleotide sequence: TGCGCCAGCAGCCAAGATGGGATACCCAATCAGCCCCAGCATTTT. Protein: CASSQDGIPNQPQHF.

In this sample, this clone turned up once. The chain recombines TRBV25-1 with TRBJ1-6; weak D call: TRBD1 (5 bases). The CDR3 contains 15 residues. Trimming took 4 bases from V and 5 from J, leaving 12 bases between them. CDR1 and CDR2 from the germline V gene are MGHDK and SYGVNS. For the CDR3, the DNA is TGTGCCAGCAGTGGGGACCAAGGCAATAATTCACCCCTCCACTTT. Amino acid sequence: CASSGDQGNNSPLHF.

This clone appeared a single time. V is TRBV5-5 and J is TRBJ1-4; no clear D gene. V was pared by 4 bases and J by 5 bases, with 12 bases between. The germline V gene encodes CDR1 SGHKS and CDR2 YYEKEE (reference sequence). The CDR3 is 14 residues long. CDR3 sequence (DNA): TGTGCCAGCAGCGCCCGGGAGTTGAATGAAAAACTGTTTTTT. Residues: CASSARELNEKLFF. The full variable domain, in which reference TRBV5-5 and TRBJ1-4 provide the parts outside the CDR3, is DAGVTQSPTHLIKTRGQQVTLRCSPISGHKSVSWYQQVLGQGPQFIFQYYEKEERGRGNFPDRFSARQFPNYSSELNVNALLLGDSALYLCASSARELNEKLFFGSGTQLSVL.

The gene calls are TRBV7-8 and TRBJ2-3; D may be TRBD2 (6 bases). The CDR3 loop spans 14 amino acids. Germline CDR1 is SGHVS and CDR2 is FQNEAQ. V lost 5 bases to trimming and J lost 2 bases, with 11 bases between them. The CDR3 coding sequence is TGTGCCAGCAGCCCTGCGGGGTTCACAGATACGCAGTATTTT. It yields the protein CASSPAGFTDTQYF.

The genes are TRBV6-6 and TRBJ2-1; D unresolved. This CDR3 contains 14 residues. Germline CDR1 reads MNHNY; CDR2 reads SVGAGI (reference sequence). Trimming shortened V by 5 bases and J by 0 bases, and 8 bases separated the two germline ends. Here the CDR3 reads CASSATASYNEQFF. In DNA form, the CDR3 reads TGTGCCAGCAGTGCTACGGCCTCCTACAATGAGCAGTTCTTC.

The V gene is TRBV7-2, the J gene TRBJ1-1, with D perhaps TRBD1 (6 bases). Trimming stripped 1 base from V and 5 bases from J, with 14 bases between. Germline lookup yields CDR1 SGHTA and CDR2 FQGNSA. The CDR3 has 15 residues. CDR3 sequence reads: CASSLGHTGRTEAFF. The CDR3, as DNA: TGTGCCAGCAGCTTAGGACATACAGGGAGGACTGAAGCTTTCTTT.

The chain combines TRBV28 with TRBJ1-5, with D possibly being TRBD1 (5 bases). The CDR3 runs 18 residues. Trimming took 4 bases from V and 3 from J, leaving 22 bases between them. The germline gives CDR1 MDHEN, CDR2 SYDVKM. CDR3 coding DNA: TGTGCCAGCAGTTCCCCCAACTTTGTCAGGGTGGTCAATCAGCCCCAGCATTTT. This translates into CASSSPNFVRVVNQPQHF.

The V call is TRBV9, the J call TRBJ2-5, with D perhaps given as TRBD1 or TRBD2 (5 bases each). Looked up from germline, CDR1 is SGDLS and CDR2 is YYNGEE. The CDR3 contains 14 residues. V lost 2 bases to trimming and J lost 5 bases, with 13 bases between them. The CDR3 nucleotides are TGTGCCAGCAGCGTGAGACCCGAGGGGGAGACCCAGTACTTC. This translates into CASSVRPEGETQYF.

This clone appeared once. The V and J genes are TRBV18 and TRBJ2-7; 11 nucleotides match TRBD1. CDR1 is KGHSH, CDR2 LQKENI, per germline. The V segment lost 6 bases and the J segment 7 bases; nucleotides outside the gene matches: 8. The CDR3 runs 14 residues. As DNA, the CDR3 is TGTGCCAGCTCTCCGGGGACAGGGGGAGGTGAGCAGTACTTC. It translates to CASSPGTGGGEQYF.

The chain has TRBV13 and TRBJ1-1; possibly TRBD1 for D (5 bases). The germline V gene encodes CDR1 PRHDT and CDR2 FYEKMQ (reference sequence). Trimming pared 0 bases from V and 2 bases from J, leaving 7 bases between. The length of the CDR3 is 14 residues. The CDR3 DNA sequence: TGTGCCAGCAGCTTAGGGACAGAAAACACTGAAGCTTTCTTT. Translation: CASSLGTENTEAFF.

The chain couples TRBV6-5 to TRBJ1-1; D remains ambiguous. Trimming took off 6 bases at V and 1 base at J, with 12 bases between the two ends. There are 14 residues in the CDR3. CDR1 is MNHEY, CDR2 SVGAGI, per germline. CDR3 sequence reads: CASSLTRANTEAFF. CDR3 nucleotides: TGTGCCAGCAGCTTGACACGGGCGAACACTGAAGCTTTCTTT.

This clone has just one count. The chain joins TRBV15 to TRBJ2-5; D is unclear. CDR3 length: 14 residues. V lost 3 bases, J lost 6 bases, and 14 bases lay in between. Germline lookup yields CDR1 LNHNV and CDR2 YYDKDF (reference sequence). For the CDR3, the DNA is TGTGCCACCAGCAGCCCAACAGAAGGGCAGACCCAGTACTTC. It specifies CATSSPTEGQTQYF.

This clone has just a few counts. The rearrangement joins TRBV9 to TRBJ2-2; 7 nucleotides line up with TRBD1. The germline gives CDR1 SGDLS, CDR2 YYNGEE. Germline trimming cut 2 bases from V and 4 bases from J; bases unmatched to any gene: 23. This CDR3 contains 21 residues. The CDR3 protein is CASSVGEEGAANLGGTGELFF. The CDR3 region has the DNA TGTGCCAGCAGCGTTGGGGAAGAGGGGGCTGCCAACCTTGGCGGCACCGGGGAGCTGTTTTTT.

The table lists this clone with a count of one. The CDR3 spells CSASSRELMNTEAFF. CDR3 sequence (DNA): TGCAGTGCTAGTTCCCGGGAGTTGATGAACACTGAAGCTTTCTTT. The V and J genes are TRBV20-1 and TRBJ1-1; D gene uncertain. CDR1 is DFQATT and CDR2 is SNEGSKA in the germline V gene (reference sequence). This CDR3 has 15 residues. The V and J ends lost 3 bases and 0 bases respectively, with 14 bases between them.

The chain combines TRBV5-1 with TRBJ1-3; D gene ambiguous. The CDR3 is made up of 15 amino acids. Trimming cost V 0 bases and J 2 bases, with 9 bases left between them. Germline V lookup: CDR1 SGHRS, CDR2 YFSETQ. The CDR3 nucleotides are TGCGCCAGCAGCTTGGCCGCGGGTACTGGAAACACCATATATTTT. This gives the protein CASSLAAGTGNTIYF.

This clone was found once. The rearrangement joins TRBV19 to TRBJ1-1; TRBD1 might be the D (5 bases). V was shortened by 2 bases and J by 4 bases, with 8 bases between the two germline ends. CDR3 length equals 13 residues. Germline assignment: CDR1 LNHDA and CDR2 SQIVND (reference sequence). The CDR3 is CASSIIGGTEAFF. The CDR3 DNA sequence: TGTGCCAGTAGTATAATTGGGGGCACTGAAGCTTTCTTT.

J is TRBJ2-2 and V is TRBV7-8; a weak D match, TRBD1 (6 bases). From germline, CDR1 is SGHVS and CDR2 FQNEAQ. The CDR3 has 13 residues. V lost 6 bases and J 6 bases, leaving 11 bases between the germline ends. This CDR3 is CASSTGSAGELFF. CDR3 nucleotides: TGTGCCAGCAGTACAGGGTCTGCCGGGGAGCTGTTTTTT.